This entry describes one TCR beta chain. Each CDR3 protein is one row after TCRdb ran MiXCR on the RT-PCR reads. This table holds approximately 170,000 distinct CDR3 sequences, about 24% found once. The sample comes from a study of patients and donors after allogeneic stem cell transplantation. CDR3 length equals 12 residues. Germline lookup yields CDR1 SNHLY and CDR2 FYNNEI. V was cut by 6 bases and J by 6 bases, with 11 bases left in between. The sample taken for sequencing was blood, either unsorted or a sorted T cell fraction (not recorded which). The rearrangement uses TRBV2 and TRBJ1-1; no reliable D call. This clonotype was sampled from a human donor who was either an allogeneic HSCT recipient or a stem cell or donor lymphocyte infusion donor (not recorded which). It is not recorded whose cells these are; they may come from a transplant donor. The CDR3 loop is CASSVLIPEAFF. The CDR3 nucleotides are TGTGCCAGCAGCGTCCTCATCCCTGAAGCTTTCTTT.